Listed below are T cell receptor beta chains from one sample, sequenced in a study of identical twins. TCRdb re-derived calls from the 5' RACE reads in MiXCR, one entry per CDR3 protein. The sample comprises about 530,000 distinct CDR3 sequences, around 24% of which are singletons, and more than 0.4% rests with the top ten. These data were also filed under a second study, of yellow fever vaccine responses in identical twins.

Source material: CD4+ T cells sorted from blood. These receptor sequences come from a woman younger than 35 in good health. Each CDR3 is given with its conserved first and last residue. Part of the rows lack a size; the others show once, few, many or a class for expanded clones.

few | TRBV15 | CATSRLASYNEQFF
- | TRBV5-6 | CASSLAGREGQETQYF
- | TRBV5-6 | CASNRGKTQYF
- | TRBV28 | CASSFSWLAGTYEQYF
few | TRBV4-2 | CASSQHQLAGKDTEGDF
few | TRBV7-8 | CASSLGASGATGSQFF
- | TRBV3-1 | CASSQMNEQFF
few | TRBV4-1 | CASSQEGGGSAYTGELFF
- | TRBV6-1 | CASEDPFGRNEQFF
- | TRBV5-1 | CASSEGLVAYEQYF
- | TRBV12-3/TRBV12-4 | CASSPVVAEAFF
few | TRBV29-1 | CSVVGGGNTIYF
few | TRBV2 | CASSTQGTDTQYF
few | TRBV20-1 | CSARDRGQGWFF
few | TRBV12-3/TRBV12-4 | CASSLGGPRTGELFF
few | TRBV12-3/TRBV12-4 | CASRPPANYGYTF
few | TRBV28 | CASSFYSGRPDRGSYNEQFF
few | TRBV10-1 | CASSETSGSGYEQYF
- | TRBV4-1 | CASSQEGMHTQYF
- | TRBV5-1 | CASSFSGRIGTDTQYF
few | TRBV12-3/TRBV12-4 | CASSARVGNYGYTF
- | TRBV5-1 | CASSWTGTSGAPPTDTQYF
- | TRBV29-1 | CSVESTSMVYNEQFF
few | TRBV4-1 | CASSQDGGAYTEAFF
few | TRBV24-1 | CATSFTGELFF
- | TRBV9 | CASSVGTSRTDTQYF
few | TRBV7-2 | CASSPGQGARNEQFF
- | TRBV12-3/TRBV12-4 | CASSWTGGGYGYTF
- | TRBV15 | CATSREGGDYAEQYF
many | TRBV7-3 | CASSPGLAQNEQFF
- | TRBV5-1 | CASSIPSGPTEQYF
- | TRBV28 | CASTRRNQETQYF
- | TRBV5-1 | CASSLQGWDEQYF